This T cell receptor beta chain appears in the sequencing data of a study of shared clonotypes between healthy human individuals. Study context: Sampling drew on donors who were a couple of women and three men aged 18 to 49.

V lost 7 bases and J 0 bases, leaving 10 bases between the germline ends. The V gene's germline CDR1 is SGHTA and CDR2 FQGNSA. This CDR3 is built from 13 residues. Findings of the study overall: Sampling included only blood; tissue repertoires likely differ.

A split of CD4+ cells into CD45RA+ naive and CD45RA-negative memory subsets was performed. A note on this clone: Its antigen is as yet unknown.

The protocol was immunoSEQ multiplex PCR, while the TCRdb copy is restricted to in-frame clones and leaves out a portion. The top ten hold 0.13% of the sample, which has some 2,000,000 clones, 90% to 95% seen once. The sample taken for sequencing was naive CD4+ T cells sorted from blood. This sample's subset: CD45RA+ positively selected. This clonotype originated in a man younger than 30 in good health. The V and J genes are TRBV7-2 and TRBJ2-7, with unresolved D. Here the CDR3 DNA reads TGTGCCAGCACCACGACATTCTCCTACGAGCAGTACTTC. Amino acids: CASTTTFSYEQYF. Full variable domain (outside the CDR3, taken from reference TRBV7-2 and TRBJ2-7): GAGVSQSPSNKVTEKGKDVELRCDPISGHTALYWYRQSLGQGLEFLIYFQGNSAPDKSGLPSDRFSAERTGGSVSTLTIQRTQQEDSAVYLCASTTTFSYEQYFGPGTRLTVT.